Below, one T cell receptor beta chain is given with its context. The antigen remains unidentified. Primed by a sample-barcoded 5' primer and a J-beta primer mix, a second PCR proceeded for about 6 to 11 cycles. TCRdb recomputed calls from the 5' RACE reads with MiXCR, one row per CDR3 protein. The sample includes hundreds of thousands of distinct CDR3 sequences, roughly 64% of them seen just once. This record comes from a study of blood T cells in healthy people across ages. Study observations and caveats: CMV infection status of these donors was not known.

Unmatched junction bases numbered 15, after V lost 3 bases and J lost 4 bases. CDR1 is DFQATT, CDR2 SNEGSKA, per germline (reference sequence). The CDR3 is 17 amino acids. The TCR originated in a man aged 30 to 39 in good health. V gene TRBV20-1 combines with J gene TRBJ2-7; 10 bases fit TRBD2. Sequences were obtained from blood. The CDR3 bases are TGCAGTGCTAGGGGAAAGACTTTACTAGCGGGGAGGTACGAGCAGTACTTC. Protein product: CSARGKTLLAGRYEQYF.